These 9 T cell receptor beta chains share one sample of origin, sequenced in a study of shared clonotypes between healthy human individuals. Using immunoSEQ multiplex PCR, the repertoire was profiled, and TCRdb retains in-frame clones only, with some absent. The table records under 2.5 million clones, around 93% of them present only once. The source material was naive CD4+ T cells from PBMCs. The subset here: CD45RA+ positively selected. The origin of the receptors is a man aged 18 to 29 in good health. Some clones in this sample may be carry-over from other donors' samples.

This chain uses TRBV7-4 with TRBJ2-2, with a possible D match to TRBD1 (6 bases). Germline V gene lookup returns CDR1 SGHVT and CDR2 SQSDAQ. The length of the CDR3 is 18 residues. Deletions cut 2 bases from V and 3 bases from J, with 19 bases between. The DNA for the CDR3 is TGTGCCAGCAGCTTACGGGTTCACAGGGTTGGGGACACCGGGGAGCTGTTTTTT. Translating gives CASSLRVHRVGDTGELFF. Full variable domain (rest looked up from reference TRBV7-4 and TRBJ2-2): GAGVSQSPRYKVAKRGRDVALRCDSISGHVTLYWYRQTLGQGSEVLTYSQSDAQRDKSGRPSGRFSAERPERSVSTLKIQRTEQGDSAVYLCASSLRVHRVGDTGELFFGEGSRLTVL.

The chain joins TRBV5-4 to TRBJ1-4; D ambiguous. The CDR3 runs to 15 residues. Germline CDR1 SGHNT, CDR2 YYREEE (reference sequence). Trimming took off 0 bases at V and 8 bases at J, with 14 bases between the two ends. CDR3 DNA sequence: TGTGCCAGCAGCTTGGCCGGCGGGTATGGGGAAAAACTGTTTTTT. Translation gives CASSLAGGYGEKLFF.

The chain links TRBV6-1 to TRBJ1-2; D ambiguous. V was pared by 7 bases and J by 3 bases, with 12 bases between. The length of the CDR3 is 13 residues. Looked up from germline, CDR1 is MNHNS and CDR2 is SASEGT. CDR3 bases: TGTGCCAGCATACGGGAACCCTACTATGGCTACACCTTC. Amino acid sequence: CASIREPYYGYTF.

V gene TRBV6-5 combines with J gene TRBJ2-7, with 10 bases lining up with TRBD1. CDR3 length: 15 residues. CDR1 and CDR2 from the germline V gene are MNHEY and SVGAGI. The junction had 10 bases not matched to a gene; V was cut back by 8 bases and J by 3 bases. CDR3 DNA sequence: TGTGCCAGCGGTCTATCCGGGACAGGGGACTACGAGCAGTACTTC. Translated: CASGLSGTGDYEQYF.

This rearrangement joins TRBV2 to TRBJ1-5, with 7 bases aligning to TRBD1. The germline CDR1 and CDR2 sequences are SNHLY and FYNNEI. This CDR3 contains 15 residues. Trimming at V came to 8 bases and at J to 3 bases, leaving 10 bases not matched to a gene. The DNA for the CDR3 is TGTGCCAGCGAGCAAGAAGGGGGCATCAATCAGCCCCAGCATTTT. Its translation: CASEQEGGINQPQHF.

As for this clone: The junction shows a germline mismatch at one end, possibly a read error. V and J are TRBV11-2 and TRBJ2-5; D might be TRBD1 (5 bases). Germline-derived CDR1 and CDR2 are SGHAT and FQNNGV. The CDR3 covers 15 residues. The CDR3 DNA is TGTGCCAGCAACTTAGGACAAGCAAGCCAAGAGACCCAGTACTTC. Amino acid sequence: CASNLGQASQETQYF.

The genes are TRBV19 and TRBJ2-2; possibly TRBD1 or TRBD2 for D (6 bases each). V dropped 5 bases and J dropped 4 bases, with 26 bases sitting between them. CDR1 LNHDA and CDR2 SQIVND come from the germline V gene (reference sequence). This CDR3 contains 19 residues. CDR3 DNA sequence: TGTGCCAGTAGTCCCCGGGGGCTTAGGGGCGCGGTCTCCACCGGGGAGCTGTTTTTT. Translation gives CASSPRGLRGAVSTGELFF.

The chain uses TRBV18 and TRBJ2-3, with 8 nucleotides matching TRBD1. The CDR3 is 16 amino acids. The J segment lost 4 bases and the V segment lost 2 bases, leaving 8 bases of the junction unmatched. The germline CDR1 and CDR2 sequences are KGHSH and LQKENI. The CDR3 DNA sequence: TGTGCCAGCTCACCATTTCAGGGGGCTAATCCAGATACGCAGTATTTT. As protein: CASSPFQGANPDTQYF.

The rearrangement joins TRBV6-1 to TRBJ1-2; weak D call: TRBD1 (6 bases). Trimming removed 5 bases at V and 4 bases at J, with 11 bases between. The CDR3 spans 13 residues. CDR1 MNHNS and CDR2 SASEGT come from the germline V gene. CDR3 residues: CASSLDRLYGYTF. The DNA of the CDR3 is TGTGCCAGCAGTCTAGACAGGCTCTATGGCTACACCTTC.